The source of this T cell receptor (beta chain) is a study of long-term antiretroviral therapy in people with HIV. Points from the study as a whole: ART was followed by higher diversity that remained below transplant donor controls. CDR3 lengths in HIV samples spanned a narrower range than controls. Pre-ART-expanded clones dominated the repertoire at all time points.

Donors needed at least one pre-ART PBMC sample plus at least two post-ART samples. To note about this clone: Its antigen remains unknown.

The germline CDR1 and CDR2 sequences are SEHNR and FQNEAQ (reference sequence). The CDR3 loop spans 15 amino acids. Losses at the gene ends were 1 base for V and 6 bases for J; bases not matched to a gene: 8. The libraries were made with immunoSEQ v3.0 at survey level. Libraries were prepared by immunoSEQ multiplex PCR; TCRdb keeps only in-frame clonotypes and omits some of them. The data contain some 13,000 clones, 80% of them singletons. The V call is TRBV7-9, the J call TRBJ1-2; the match to TRBD1 covers 7 bases. The sequencing here drew on unsorted PBMCs, taken 3.2 years before starting antiretroviral therapy. The sequence was collected from a man aged 35 to 55 with HIV. The CDR3 DNA sequence: TGTGCCAGCAGCTTAGGTGATCCAGGGGGAAATGGCTACACCTTC. Amino acids: CASSLGDPGGNGYTF.